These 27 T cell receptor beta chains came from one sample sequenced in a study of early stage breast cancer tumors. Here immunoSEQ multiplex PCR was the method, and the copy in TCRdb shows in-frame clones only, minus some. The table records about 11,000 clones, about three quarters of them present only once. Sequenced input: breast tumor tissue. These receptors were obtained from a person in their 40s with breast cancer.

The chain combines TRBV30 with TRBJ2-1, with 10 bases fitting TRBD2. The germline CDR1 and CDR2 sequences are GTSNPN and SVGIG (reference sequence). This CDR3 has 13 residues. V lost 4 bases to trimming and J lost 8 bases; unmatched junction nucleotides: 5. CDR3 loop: CAWTQGLADEQFF. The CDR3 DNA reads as TGTGCCTGGACCCAAGGACTAGCGGATGAGCAGTTCTTC.

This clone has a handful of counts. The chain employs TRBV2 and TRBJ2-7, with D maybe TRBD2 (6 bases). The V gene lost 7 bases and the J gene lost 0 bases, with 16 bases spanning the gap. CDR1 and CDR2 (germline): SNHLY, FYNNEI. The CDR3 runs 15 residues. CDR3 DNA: TGTGCCAGCAAGGTAGAAGCGGGCATCTCCTACGAGCAGTACTTC. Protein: CASKVEAGISYEQYF.

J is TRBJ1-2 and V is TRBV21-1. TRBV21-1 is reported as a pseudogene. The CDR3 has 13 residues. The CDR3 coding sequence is TGTGCCAGCAGCAAGAGGGGAGGACGTGGCTACACCTTC. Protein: CASSKRGGRGYTF.

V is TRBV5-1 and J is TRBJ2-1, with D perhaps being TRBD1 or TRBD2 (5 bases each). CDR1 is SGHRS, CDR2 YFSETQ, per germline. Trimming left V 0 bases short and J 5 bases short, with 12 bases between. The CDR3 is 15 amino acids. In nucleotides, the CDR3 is TGCGCCAGCAGCTTGGTGGCTAGCAGGGACAATGAGCAGTTCTTC. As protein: CASSLVASRDNEQFF.

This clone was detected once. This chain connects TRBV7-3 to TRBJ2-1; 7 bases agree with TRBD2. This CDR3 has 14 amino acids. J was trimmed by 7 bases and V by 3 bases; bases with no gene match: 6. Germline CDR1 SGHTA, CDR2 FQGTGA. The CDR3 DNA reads TGTGCCAGCAGCTTGGGAGGGGACGGAAATGAGCAGTTCTTC. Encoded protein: CASSLGGDGNEQFF.

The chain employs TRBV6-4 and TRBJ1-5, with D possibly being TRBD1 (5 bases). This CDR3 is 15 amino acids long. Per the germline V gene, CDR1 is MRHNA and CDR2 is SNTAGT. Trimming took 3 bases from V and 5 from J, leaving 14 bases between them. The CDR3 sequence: CASSEYEKGDQPQHF. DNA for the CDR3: TGTGCCAGCAGTGAATACGAAAAAGGGGATCAGCCCCAGCATTTT.

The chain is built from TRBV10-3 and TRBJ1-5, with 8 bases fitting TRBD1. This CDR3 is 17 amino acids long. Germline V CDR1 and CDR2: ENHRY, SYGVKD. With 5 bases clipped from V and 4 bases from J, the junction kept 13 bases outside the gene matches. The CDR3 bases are TGTGCCATCAGTCCTGACCCCCGGACAGGGTTTAATCAGCCCCAGCATTTT. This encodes CAISPDPRTGFNQPQHF.

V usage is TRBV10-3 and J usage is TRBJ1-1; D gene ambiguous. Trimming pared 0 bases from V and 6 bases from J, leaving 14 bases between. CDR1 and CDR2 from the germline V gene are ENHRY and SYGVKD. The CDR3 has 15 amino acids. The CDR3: CAISESKGKGPEAFF. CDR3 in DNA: TGTGCCATCAGTGAGTCGAAGGGAAAAGGGCCTGAAGCTTTCTTT.

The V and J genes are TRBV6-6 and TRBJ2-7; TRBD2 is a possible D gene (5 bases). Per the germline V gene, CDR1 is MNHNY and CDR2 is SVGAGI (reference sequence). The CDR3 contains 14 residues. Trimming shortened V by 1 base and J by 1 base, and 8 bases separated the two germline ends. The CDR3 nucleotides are TGTGCCAGCAGTTACTTTGCGGGTTCCTACGAGCAGTACTTC. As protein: CASSYFAGSYEQYF.

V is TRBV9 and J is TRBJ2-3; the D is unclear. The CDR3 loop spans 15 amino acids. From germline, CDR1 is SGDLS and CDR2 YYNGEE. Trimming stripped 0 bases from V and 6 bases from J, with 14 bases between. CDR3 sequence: CASSVEGSPADTQYF. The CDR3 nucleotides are TGTGCCAGCAGCGTAGAAGGGTCTCCTGCGGATACGCAGTATTTT.

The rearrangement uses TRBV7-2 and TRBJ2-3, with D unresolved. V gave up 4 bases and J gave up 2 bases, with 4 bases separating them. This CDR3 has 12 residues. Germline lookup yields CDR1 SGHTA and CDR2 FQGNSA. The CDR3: CASSYFTDTQYF. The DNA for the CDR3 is TGTGCCAGCAGCTACTTCACAGATACGCAGTATTTT.

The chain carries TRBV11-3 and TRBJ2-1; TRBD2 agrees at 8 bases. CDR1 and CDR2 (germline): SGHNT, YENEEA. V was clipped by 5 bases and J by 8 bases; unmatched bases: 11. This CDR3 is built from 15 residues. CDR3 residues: CASSPALREADEQFF. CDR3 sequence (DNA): TGTGCCAGCAGCCCGGCGCTGCGGGAGGCCGATGAGCAGTTCTTC.

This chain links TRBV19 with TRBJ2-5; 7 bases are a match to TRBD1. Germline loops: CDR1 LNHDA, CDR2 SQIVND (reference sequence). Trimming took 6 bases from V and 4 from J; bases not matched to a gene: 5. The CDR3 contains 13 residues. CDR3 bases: TGTGCCAGTAGGGACACAGGGGTAGAGACCCAGTACTTC. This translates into CASRDTGVETQYF.

The CDR3 sequence is CASSVAPGQGYGYTF. CDR3 coding DNA: TGTGCCAGCAGCGTAGCCCCGGGACAGGGGTATGGCTACACCTTC. The chain couples TRBV9 to TRBJ1-2; 10 bases are shared with TRBD1. The J segment lost 5 bases and the V segment lost 0 bases, leaving 4 bases of the junction unmatched. Looked up from germline, CDR1 is SGDLS and CDR2 is YYNGEE. The CDR3 consists of 15 residues.

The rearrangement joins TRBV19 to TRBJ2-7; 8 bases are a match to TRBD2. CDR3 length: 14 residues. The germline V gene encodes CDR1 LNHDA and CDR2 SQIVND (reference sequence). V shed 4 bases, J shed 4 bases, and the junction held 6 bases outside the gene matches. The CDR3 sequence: CASSKSGSRYEQYF. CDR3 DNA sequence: TGTGCCAGTAGTAAAAGCGGGAGTCGATACGAGCAGTACTTC.

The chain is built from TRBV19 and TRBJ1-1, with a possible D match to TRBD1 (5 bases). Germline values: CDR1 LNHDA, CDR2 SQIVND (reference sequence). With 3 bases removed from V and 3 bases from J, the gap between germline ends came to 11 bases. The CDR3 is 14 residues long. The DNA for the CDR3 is TGTGCCAGTAGTATTCGGGGGGGGGACACTGAAGCTTTCTTT. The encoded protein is CASSIRGGDTEAFF.

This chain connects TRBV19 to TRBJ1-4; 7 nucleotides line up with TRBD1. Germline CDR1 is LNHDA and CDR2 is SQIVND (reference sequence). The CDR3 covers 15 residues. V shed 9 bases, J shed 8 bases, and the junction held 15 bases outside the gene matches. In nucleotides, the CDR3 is TGTGCCAGCTCCCGGGACAGCCGGACTCGGGAAAAACTGTTTTTT. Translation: CASSRDSRTREKLFF. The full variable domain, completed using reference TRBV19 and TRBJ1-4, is DGGITQSPKYLFRKEGQNVTLSCEQNLNHDAMYWYRQDPGQGLRLIYYSQIVNDFQKGDIAEGYSVSREKKESFPLTVTSAQKNPTAFYLCASSRDSRTREKLFFGSGTQLSVL.

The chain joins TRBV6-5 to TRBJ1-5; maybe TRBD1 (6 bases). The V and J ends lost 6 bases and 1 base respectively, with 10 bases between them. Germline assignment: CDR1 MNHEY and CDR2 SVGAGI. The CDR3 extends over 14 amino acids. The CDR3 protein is CASRQGVSNQPQHF. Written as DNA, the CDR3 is TGTGCCAGCAGACAGGGAGTGAGCAATCAGCCCCAGCATTTT.

The CDR3 DNA reads TGCAGCGTTGTCCCAAACAGGGGAGAGACCCAGTACTTC. It encodes CSVVPNRGETQYF. The rearrangement joins TRBV29-1 to TRBJ2-5, with 7 bases that match TRBD1. After removal of 4 bases from V and 4 bases from J, the junction contained 6 bases not matched to a gene. CDR1 SQVTM and CDR2 ANQGSEA come from the germline V gene. This CDR3 spans 13 amino acids. The full variable domain, with the rest looked up from reference TRBV29-1 and TRBJ2-5, is SAVISQKPSRDICQRGTSLTIQCQVDSQVTMMFWYRQQPGQSLTLIATANQGSEATYESGFVIDKFPISRPNLTFSTLTVSNMSPEDSSIYLCSVVPNRGETQYFGPGTRLLVL.

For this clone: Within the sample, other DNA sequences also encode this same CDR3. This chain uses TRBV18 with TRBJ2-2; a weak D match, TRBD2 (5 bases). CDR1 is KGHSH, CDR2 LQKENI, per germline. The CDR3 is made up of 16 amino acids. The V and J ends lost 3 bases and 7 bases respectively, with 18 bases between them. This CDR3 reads CASSPGGLRGIGELFF. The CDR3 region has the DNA TGTGCCAGCTCACCTGGAGGCCTCCGAGGAATCGGGGAGCTGTTTTTT.

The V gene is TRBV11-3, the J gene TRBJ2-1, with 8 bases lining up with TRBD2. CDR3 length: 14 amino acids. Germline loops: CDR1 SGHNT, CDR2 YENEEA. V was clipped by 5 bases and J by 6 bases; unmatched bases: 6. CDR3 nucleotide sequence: TGTGCCAGCAGCCGGACGGGGGGGAGCAATGAGCAGTTCTTC. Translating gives CASSRTGGSNEQFF.

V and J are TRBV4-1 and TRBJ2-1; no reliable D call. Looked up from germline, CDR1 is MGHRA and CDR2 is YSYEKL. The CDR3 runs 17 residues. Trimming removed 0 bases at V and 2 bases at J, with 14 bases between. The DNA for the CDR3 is TGCGCCAGCAGCCAAGATCCCATCCCGGCCGCCTACAATGAGCAGTTCTTC. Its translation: CASSQDPIPAAYNEQFF.

The CDR3 DNA reads as TGTGCCAGCAGTTATAATGGGCAGGGGGGACCCTACGAGCAGTACTTC. It encodes CASSYNGQGGPYEQYF. The rearrangement links TRBV6-6 to TRBJ2-7, with D tentatively TRBD1 (7 bases). Trimming stripped 3 bases from V and 2 bases from J, with 17 bases between. The germline gives CDR1 MNHNY, CDR2 SVGAGI (reference sequence). The CDR3 runs to 16 residues.

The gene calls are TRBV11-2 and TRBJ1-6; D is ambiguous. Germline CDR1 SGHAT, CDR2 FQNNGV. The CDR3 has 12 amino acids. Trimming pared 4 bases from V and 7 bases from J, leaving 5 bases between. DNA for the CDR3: TGTGCCAGCAGCTATAAAAATTCACCCCTCCACTTT. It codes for CASSYKNSPLHF. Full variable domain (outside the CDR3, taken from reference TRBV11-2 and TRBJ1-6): EAGVAQSPRYKIIEKRQSVAFWCNPISGHATLYWYQQILGQGPKLLIQFQNNGVVDDSQLPKDRFSAERLKGVDSTLKIQPAKLEDSAVYLCASSYKNSPLHFGNGTRLTVT.

CDR3 sequence: CASQTVATNEKLFF. The CDR3 nucleotides read TGTGCCAGCCAGACAGTTGCAACTAATGAAAAACTGTTTTTT. The chain combines TRBV7-9 with TRBJ1-4; perhaps TRBD1 as D (5 bases). The germline V gene has CDR1 SEHNR and CDR2 FQNEAQ (reference sequence). V gave up 8 bases and J gave up 0 bases, with 10 bases separating them. The CDR3 is 14 residues long.

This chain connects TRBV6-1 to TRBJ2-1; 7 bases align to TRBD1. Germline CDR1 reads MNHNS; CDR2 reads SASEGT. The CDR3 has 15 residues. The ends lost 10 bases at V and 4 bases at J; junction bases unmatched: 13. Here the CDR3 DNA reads TGTGCCACCGCCACCGGGACAGAGGAATACAATGAGCAGTTCTTC. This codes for CATATGTEEYNEQFF.

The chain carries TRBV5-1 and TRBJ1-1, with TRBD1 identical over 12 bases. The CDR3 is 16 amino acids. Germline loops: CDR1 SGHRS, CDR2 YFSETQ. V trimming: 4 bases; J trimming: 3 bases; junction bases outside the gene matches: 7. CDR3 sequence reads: CASSPGTGGADTEAFF. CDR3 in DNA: TGCGCCAGCAGCCCGGGGACAGGGGGCGCAGACACTGAAGCTTTCTTT.